The rows below give T cell receptor beta chains drawn from one sample of a study of blood T cell repertoires in COVID-19. Method: immunoSEQ multiplex PCR; TCRdb's copy keeps in-frame clones and lacks some. Of under 150,000 clones listed, approximately 80% were seen once; the top ten hold less than 9%. The sequencing input was peripheral blood. The receptors come from a man aged 65-85 years with active or convalescent COVID-19. CDR3s include the opening cysteine and the closing phenylalanine or tryptophan. D genes are given only for firm matches. Size is stated for part of the rows, as once, few or many counts, or as a class when the clone is expanded.

abundance: -; j_gene: TRBJ2-3; v_gene: TRBV29-1; d_gene: TRBD1; CDR3aa: CSVDRGLPDTQYF; CDR3nt: TGCAGCGTCGACAGGGGGCTGCCAGATACGCAGTATTTT
abundance: -; j_gene: TRBJ1-2; v_gene: TRBV7-2; d_gene: -; CDR3aa: CASSLDPTVYGYTF; CDR3nt: TGTGCCAGCAGCTTAGATCCAACGGTCTATGGCTACACCTTC
abundance: once; j_gene: TRBJ2-5; v_gene: TRBV28; d_gene: -; CDR3aa: CASSFQGQETQYF; CDR3nt: TGTGCCAGCAGTTTTCAGGGTCAAGAGACCCAGTACTTC
abundance: few; j_gene: TRBJ1-2; v_gene: TRBV15; d_gene: -; CDR3aa: CATSIGSLGDYGYTF; CDR3nt: TGTGCCACCAGCATCGGTAGTTTGGGAGACTATGGCTACACCTTC
abundance: few; j_gene: TRBJ1-5; v_gene: TRBV20-1; d_gene: -; CDR3aa: CSARQVPPQHF; CDR3nt: TGCAGTGCTCGACAGGTCCCCCCCCAGCATTTT
abundance: -; j_gene: TRBJ1-1; v_gene: TRBV5-1; d_gene: -; CDR3aa: CASSSQVGANTEAFF; CDR3nt: TGCGCCAGCAGCTCACAGGTTGGGGCGAACACTGAAGCTTTCTTT
abundance: -; j_gene: TRBJ2-5; v_gene: TRBV3-1/TRBV3-2; d_gene: -; CDR3aa: CASSTLGYQETQYF; CDR3nt: TGTGCCAGCAGCACCCTCGGGTACCAAGAGACCCAGTACTTC
abundance: -; j_gene: TRBJ2-7; v_gene: TRBV7-9; d_gene: TRBD1; CDR3aa: CASSLEGQGTHEQYF; CDR3nt: TGTGCCAGCAGCTTAGAGGGACAGGGGACCCACGAGCAGTACTTC
abundance: -; j_gene: TRBJ2-1; v_gene: TRBV7-2; d_gene: -; CDR3aa: CASSLVQGRNEQFF; CDR3nt: TGTGCCAGCAGCTTAGTGCAGGGTAGAAATGAGCAGTTCTTC
abundance: -; j_gene: TRBJ2-2; v_gene: TRBV24-1; d_gene: -; CDR3aa: CATSDNNPGGVTGELFF; CDR3nt: TGTGCCACCAGTGATAATAACCCAGGAGGGGTTACCGGGGAGCTGTTTTTT
abundance: -; j_gene: TRBJ2-1; v_gene: TRBV11-3; d_gene: TRBD1; CDR3aa: CASSPPGTGYNEQFF; CDR3nt: TGTGCCAGCAGCCCCCCCGGGACAGGGTACAATGAGCAGTTCTTC
abundance: -; j_gene: TRBJ2-7; v_gene: TRBV7-9; d_gene: -; CDR3aa: CASGLAAAYEQYF; CDR3nt: TGTGCCAGCGGATTAGCGGCTGCCTACGAGCAGTACTTC
abundance: -; j_gene: TRBJ2-1; v_gene: TRBV7-7; d_gene: TRBD1; CDR3aa: CASSPDRGNNNEQFF; CDR3nt: TGTGCCAGCAGTCCGGACAGGGGAAACAACAATGAGCAGTTCTTC
abundance: -; j_gene: TRBJ1-2; v_gene: TRBV18; d_gene: -; CDR3aa: CASSTGTQGRYYGYTF; CDR3nt: TGTGCCAGCTCAACCGGGACCCAGGGGCGGTACTATGGCTACACCTTC
abundance: -; j_gene: TRBJ1-3; v_gene: TRBV7-9; d_gene: TRBD1; CDR3aa: CASSTDRGLIDSGNTIYF; CDR3nt: TGTGCCAGCAGCACGGACAGGGGGCTAATTGACTCTGGAAACACCATATATTTT
abundance: -; j_gene: TRBJ1-3; v_gene: TRBV2; d_gene: TRBD1; CDR3aa: CASSVLDRGGNTIYF; CDR3nt: TGTGCCAGCAGTGTACTGGACAGGGGGGGAAACACCATATATTTT
abundance: few; j_gene: TRBJ1-3; v_gene: TRBV7-9; d_gene: -; CDR3aa: CASSLQDSGNTIYF; CDR3nt: TGTGCCAGCAGCCTACAGGACTCTGGAAACACCATATATTTT
abundance: -; j_gene: TRBJ1-1; v_gene: TRBV4-2; d_gene: -; CDR3aa: CASSQVSGRKTEAFF; CDR3nt: TGTGCCAGCAGCCAAGTTTCAGGGAGGAAGACTGAAGCTTTCTTT
abundance: -; j_gene: TRBJ1-1; v_gene: TRBV7-9; d_gene: TRBD1; CDR3aa: CASRRTGGIAEAFF; CDR3nt: TGTGCCAGCAGGCGGACAGGGGGGATTGCTGAAGCTTTCTTT
abundance: few; j_gene: TRBJ1-2; v_gene: TRBV7-8; d_gene: -; CDR3aa: CASSLAQDYGYTF; CDR3nt: TGTGCCAGCAGCTTAGCCCAGGACTATGGCTACACCTTC
abundance: -; j_gene: TRBJ2-3; v_gene: TRBV3-1/TRBV3-2; d_gene: -; CDR3aa: CASSPRGAGGWLDTQYF; CDR3nt: TGTGCCAGCAGCCCCCGGGGGGCAGGGGGCTGGTTAGATACGCAGTATTTT
abundance: -; j_gene: TRBJ1-2; v_gene: TRBV3-1/TRBV3-2; d_gene: -; CDR3aa: CASSQEGGYGYTF; CDR3nt: TGTGCCAGCAGCCAAGAAGGAGGGTATGGCTACACCTTC
abundance: -; j_gene: TRBJ1-5; v_gene: TRBV28; d_gene: TRBD1; CDR3aa: CASSYRGNQPQHF; CDR3nt: TGTGCCAGCAGCTACAGGGGGAATCAGCCCCAGCATTTT
abundance: few; j_gene: TRBJ1-2; v_gene: TRBV5-1; d_gene: -; CDR3aa: CASSLDYRGYTF; CDR3nt: TGCGCCAGCAGCTTGGATTATCGTGGCTACACCTTC
abundance: -; j_gene: TRBJ2-3; v_gene: TRBV6-2/TRBV6-3; d_gene: -; CDR3aa: CASSPLAFTLTDTQYF; CDR3nt: TGTGCCAGCAGCCCTCTAGCTTTCACACTCACAGATACGCAGTATTTT
abundance: -; j_gene: TRBJ1-2; v_gene: TRBV30; d_gene: -; CDR3aa: CAWTPGYGYTF; CDR3nt: TGTGCCTGGACCCCAGGGTATGGCTACACCTTC
abundance: -; j_gene: TRBJ1-5; v_gene: TRBV6-5; d_gene: -; CDR3aa: CASGGPGGNQPQHF; CDR3nt: TGTGCCAGCGGAGGCCCAGGAGGGAATCAGCCCCAGCATTTT
abundance: -; j_gene: TRBJ2-1; v_gene: TRBV28; d_gene: -; CDR3aa: CASSLASFHEQFF; CDR3nt: TGTGCCAGCAGTTTAGCTAGCTTCCATGAGCAGTTCTTC
abundance: -; j_gene: TRBJ1-3; v_gene: TRBV5-1; d_gene: -; CDR3aa: CASSLVGGDSGNTIYF; CDR3nt: TGCGCCAGCAGCTTGGTTGGGGGCGACTCTGGAAACACCATATATTTT
abundance: -; j_gene: TRBJ2-1; v_gene: TRBV27; d_gene: TRBD2; CDR3aa: CASSLFGTSSDEQFF; CDR3nt: TGTGCCAGCAGTTTATTCGGGACTAGCAGCGATGAGCAGTTCTTC
abundance: -; j_gene: TRBJ2-5; v_gene: TRBV9; d_gene: TRBD2; CDR3aa: CASSVRLAGQETQYF; CDR3nt: TGTGCCAGCAGCGTAAGACTAGCGGGACAAGAGACCCAGTACTTC
abundance: -; j_gene: TRBJ2-7; v_gene: TRBV28; d_gene: TRBD2; CDR3aa: CASRSGTSGSVGLGEQYF; CDR3nt: TGTGCCAGCAGGTCCGGGACTAGCGGGAGTGTTGGTTTGGGCGAGCAGTACTTC
abundance: once; j_gene: TRBJ2-5; v_gene: TRBV6-5; d_gene: TRBD1; CDR3aa: CASSRTGHPQETQYF; CDR3nt: TGTGCCAGCAGCCGGACAGGGCACCCCCAAGAGACCCAGTACTTC
abundance: -; j_gene: TRBJ2-3; v_gene: TRBV7-2; d_gene: TRBD2; CDR3aa: CASSWTSGRVNTQYF; CDR3nt: TGTGCCAGCAGCTGGACTAGCGGGAGGGTAAATACGCAGTATTTT
abundance: -; j_gene: TRBJ2-2; v_gene: TRBV7-9; d_gene: TRBD2; CDR3aa: CASSLGQASGGTGELFF; CDR3nt: TGTGCCAGCAGCTTAGGACAGGCTAGCGGGGGCACCGGGGAGCTGTTTTTT
abundance: -; j_gene: TRBJ2-7; v_gene: TRBV19; d_gene: -; CDR3aa: CASRITTGPSYEQYF; CDR3nt: TGTGCCAGTAGGATAACGACAGGTCCCTCCTACGAGCAGTACTTC
abundance: few; j_gene: TRBJ1-2; v_gene: TRBV19; d_gene: -; CDR3aa: CASSLSYYGYTF; CDR3nt: TGTGCCAGTAGTCTATCGTACTATGGCTACACCTTC
abundance: -; j_gene: TRBJ1-1; v_gene: TRBV5-5; d_gene: TRBD1; CDR3aa: CASSPGTAEAFF; CDR3nt: TGTGCCAGCAGCCCCGGGACAGCTGAAGCTTTCTTT
abundance: -; j_gene: TRBJ2-7; v_gene: TRBV19; d_gene: TRBD1; CDR3aa: CASSIDTGGFYEQYF; CDR3nt: TGTGCCAGTAGTATAGATACAGGGGGCTTCTACGAGCAGTACTTC
abundance: -; j_gene: TRBJ2-2; v_gene: TRBV2; d_gene: TRBD1; CDR3aa: CASSEWQGDTGELFF; CDR3nt: TGTGCCAGCAGTGAATGGCAGGGGGATACCGGGGAGCTGTTTTTT
abundance: -; j_gene: TRBJ2-1; v_gene: TRBV6-2/TRBV6-3; d_gene: TRBD2; CDR3aa: CASSSGTRLDEQFF; CDR3nt: TGTGCCAGCAGCTCCGGGACTAGGTTGGACGAGCAGTTCTTC
abundance: -; j_gene: TRBJ2-7; v_gene: TRBV7-2; d_gene: -; CDR3aa: CASSLAARVGHEQYF; CDR3nt: TGTGCCAGCAGCTTAGCTGCCAGGGTGGGCCACGAGCAGTACTTC
abundance: -; j_gene: TRBJ2-2; v_gene: TRBV24-1; d_gene: TRBD1; CDR3aa: CATSGAGGIGELFF; CDR3nt: TGTGCCACCAGTGGGGCAGGGGGTATCGGGGAGCTGTTTTTT
abundance: -; j_gene: TRBJ2-2; v_gene: TRBV11-1; d_gene: -; CDR3aa: CASSLIVRQTGELFF; CDR3nt: TGTGCCAGCAGCTTAATCGTCAGACAAACCGGGGAGCTGTTTTTT
abundance: -; j_gene: TRBJ2-7; v_gene: TRBV2; d_gene: TRBD2; CDR3aa: CASSEGRLAVSEQYF; CDR3nt: TGTGCCAGCAGCGAGGGGCGACTAGCGGTTAGCGAGCAGTACTTC
abundance: -; j_gene: TRBJ2-3; v_gene: TRBV28; d_gene: TRBD2; CDR3aa: CASSPPGTRDTQYF; CDR3nt: TGTGCCAGCAGCCCGCCCGGGACTAGGGATACGCAGTATTTT
abundance: -; j_gene: TRBJ1-5; v_gene: TRBV15; d_gene: -; CDR3aa: CATSRDIGGRSNQPQHF; CDR3nt: TGTGCCACCAGCAGAGATATTGGGGGCAGGAGTAATCAGCCCCAGCATTTT
abundance: -; j_gene: TRBJ2-7; v_gene: TRBV5-6; d_gene: TRBD1; CDR3aa: CASSYPGQAYEQYF; CDR3nt: TGTGCCAGCAGCTACCCGGGACAGGCCTACGAGCAGTACTTC
abundance: -; j_gene: TRBJ2-5; v_gene: TRBV5-1; d_gene: -; CDR3aa: CASSGGVIQETQYF; CDR3nt: TGCGCCAGCAGCGGCGGGGTTATACAAGAGACCCAGTACTTC
abundance: -; j_gene: TRBJ2-1; v_gene: TRBV28; d_gene: -; CDR3aa: CASSLQGSSYNEQFF; CDR3nt: TGTGCCAGCAGTTTACAGGGGAGCTCCTACAATGAGCAGTTCTTC
abundance: -; j_gene: TRBJ1-1; v_gene: TRBV28; d_gene: -; CDR3aa: CASSFGGLLPNTEAFF; CDR3nt: TGTGCCAGCAGTTTCGGGGGGCTCCTCCCCAACACTGAAGCTTTCTTT
abundance: -; j_gene: TRBJ2-1; v_gene: TRBV18; d_gene: -; CDR3aa: CASSIGGGNEQFF; CDR3nt: TGTGCCAGCTCCATCGGGGGAGGTAATGAGCAGTTCTTC
abundance: -; j_gene: TRBJ2-1; v_gene: TRBV19; d_gene: -; CDR3aa: CASSIYGGATSYNEQFF; CDR3nt: TGTGCCAGTAGTATTTACGGCGGGGCGACCTCCTACAATGAGCAGTTCTTC
abundance: -; j_gene: TRBJ2-5; v_gene: TRBV18; d_gene: TRBD2; CDR3aa: CASSQDLAGAGETQYF; CDR3nt: TGTGCCAGCTCACAGGACTTAGCGGGAGCGGGTGAGACCCAGTACTTC
abundance: -; j_gene: TRBJ2-1; v_gene: TRBV5-4; d_gene: TRBD2; CDR3aa: CASSEGLAATYNEQFF; CDR3nt: TGTGCCAGCAGCGAGGGACTAGCAGCGACCTACAATGAGCAGTTCTTC
abundance: -; j_gene: TRBJ1-3; v_gene: TRBV6-5; d_gene: -; CDR3aa: CASRRGAGNTIYF; CDR3nt: TGTGCCAGCAGACGCGGGGCTGGAAACACCATATATTTT